This TCR gamma chain was sequenced during a study of γδ T cells in repeated Plasmodium falciparum infection. Broader study findings: Many TCRgamma sequences overlapped between individuals in stable Vgamma9/Vdelta2+ repertoires.

TCRdb called clones from the multiplex PCR reads again using CATT. The sample lists 20,000 to 30,000 gamma-chain clones, around 3% occurring once. This clone has ten or more counts. Its antigen is still unknown. This DNA's translation differs at residue 7 from TCRdb's protein, which comes from a much larger clone; a read error is likely, and the protein shown is translated from the DNA. The CDR3 runs 14 residues. J lost 7 bases, V lost 4 bases, and 13 bases had no gene match. Germline CDR1 and CDR2: VENAVY and YDSYNSRV. Vgamma9/Vdelta2+ and Vdelta2-negative gammadelta T cells were flow-sorted from PBMC for bulk sequencing.

The receptor was derived from a pool of human donors (malaria-infected and uninfected, not separated). The rearrangement uses TRGV8 and TRGJ1 or TRGJ2. The sequenced sample was gamma-delta T cells from blood. The CDR3 DNA is TGTGCCACCTGGGACCGGAGAAACGAATATAAGAAACTCTTT. This encodes CATWDRRNEYKKLF.